This passage covers 8 T cell receptor beta chains from one sample sequenced in a study of blood T cell repertoires in COVID-19. The table came from immunoSEQ multiplex PCR; TCRdb's copy has only in-frame clones and leaves some out. The sample holds 200,000 to 250,000 clones, 80% seen once. Material: peripheral blood. The receptors originated from a human donor in a cohort sampled during active COVID-19.

The chain combines TRBV27 with TRBJ1-2; perhaps TRBD1 as D (6 bases). CDR3 length equals 15 residues. Looked up from germline, CDR1 is MNHEY and CDR2 is SMNVEV (reference sequence). V shed 3 bases and J shed 4 bases, with 15 bases lying between them. The CDR3 DNA reads TGTGCCAGCAGTTTGGCCACAGGGCCGCTCTATGGCTACACCTTC. It yields the protein CASSLATGPLYGYTF.

V gene TRBV9 combines with J gene TRBJ2-1, with D unclear. Germline CDR1 reads SGDLS; CDR2 reads YYNGEE. V was cut by 7 bases and J by 0 bases, with 11 bases left in between. The CDR3 is 14 residues long. CDR3 in DNA: TGTGCCAGCGCCCCGCCTAGCTCCTACAATGAGCAGTTCTTC. Protein product: CASAPPSSYNEQFF. Based on the CDR3 plus reference TRBV9 and TRBJ2-1, the full variable domain is DSGVTQTPKHLITATGQRVTLRCSPRSGDLSVYWYQQSLDQGLQFLIQYYNGEERAKGNILERFSAQQFPDLHSELNLSSLELGDSALYFCASAPPSSYNEQFFGPGTRLTVL.

This chain uses TRBV7-2 with TRBJ2-3; D is unclear. Germline CDR1 reads SGHTA; CDR2 reads FQGNSA. V lost 5 bases, J lost 11 bases, and 20 bases lay in between. CDR3 length: 14 amino acids. CDR3 region: CASSPNPLGFEQYF. CDR3 in DNA: TGTGCCAGCAGCCCAAACCCCCTAGGTTTTGAGCAGTATTTT.

This clone appeared a few times. The CDR3 reads CASSMFSGTLNTGELFF. The CDR3 DNA sequence: TGTGCCAGTAGTATGTTCTCCGGGACACTGAACACCGGGGAGCTGTTTTTT. V is TRBV19 and J is TRBJ2-2; tentative D call: TRBD1 (6 bases). Germline CDR1 LNHDA, CDR2 SQIVND (reference sequence). Deletions cut 3 bases from V and 1 base from J, with 15 bases between. The CDR3 sequence is 17 residues long.

The CDR3 DNA reads TGTGCCAGCAGTTTTAGGGGGTTTAACACTGAAGCTTTCTTT. Translation gives CASSFRGFNTEAFF. V usage is TRBV6-2 or TRBV6-3 and J usage is TRBJ1-1, with D tentatively TRBD1 (6 bases). This CDR3 is 14 amino acids long. With 4 bases removed from V and 2 bases from J, the gap between germline ends came to 11 bases. Germline-derived CDR1 and CDR2 are MNHEY and SVGEGT.

The rearrangement links TRBV7-2 to TRBJ1-5, with 8 bases that match TRBD1. Trimming at V came to 6 bases and at J to 4 bases, leaving 8 bases not matched to a gene. The CDR3 has 15 amino acids. Germline assignment: CDR1 SGHTA and CDR2 FQGNSA. The CDR3 DNA reads TGTGCCAGCAGTACGACAGGGGTGGGGAATCAGCCCCAGCATTTT. It is translated as CASSTTGVGNQPQHF.

This chain links TRBV18 with TRBJ2-5, with D perhaps TRBD1 (6 bases). V dropped 3 bases and J dropped 7 bases, with 6 bases sitting between them. Germline-derived CDR1 and CDR2 are KGHSH and LQKENI. CDR3 length equals 11 residues. CDR3 protein: CASSPRGTQYF. DNA for the CDR3: TGTGCCAGCTCACCCAGGGGGACCCAGTACTTC.

The chain employs TRBV28 and TRBJ2-7; TRBD1 aligns across 8 bases. The V segment lost 5 bases and the J segment 4 bases; nucleotides outside the gene matches: 10. The CDR3 extends over 15 amino acids. Germline CDR1 MDHEN, CDR2 SYDVKM. The CDR3 coding sequence is TGTGCCAGCAGTGCTTACCAGGGGGCGCGATACGAGCAGTACTTC. Its translation: CASSAYQGARYEQYF.